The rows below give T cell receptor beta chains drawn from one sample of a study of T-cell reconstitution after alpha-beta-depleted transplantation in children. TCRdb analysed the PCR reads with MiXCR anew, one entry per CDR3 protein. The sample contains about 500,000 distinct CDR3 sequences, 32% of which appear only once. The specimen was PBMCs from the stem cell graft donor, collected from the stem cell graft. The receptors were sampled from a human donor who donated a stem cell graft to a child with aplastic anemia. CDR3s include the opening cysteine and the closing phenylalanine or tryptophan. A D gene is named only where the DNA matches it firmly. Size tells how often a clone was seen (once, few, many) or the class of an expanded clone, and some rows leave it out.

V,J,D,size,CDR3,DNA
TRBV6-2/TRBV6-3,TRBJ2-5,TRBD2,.,CASSWSGRAQETQYF,TGTGCCAGCAGTTGGAGCGGGAGGGCCCAAGAGACCCAGTACTTC
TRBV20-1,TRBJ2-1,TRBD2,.,CSARGLGTSGSYNEQFF,TGCAGTGCTAGAGGCCTTGGGACTAGCGGGAGTTATAATGAGCAGTTCTTC
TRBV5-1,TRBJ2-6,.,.,CASSYLKDRSGANGLTF,TGCGCCAGCAGCTACCTTAAAGACAGGTCTGGGGCCAACGGCCTGACTTTC
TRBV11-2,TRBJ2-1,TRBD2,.,CASSPGGRTSAYNEQFF,TGTGCCAGCAGCCCGGGTGGTCGGACTAGCGCCTACAATGAGCAGTTCTTC
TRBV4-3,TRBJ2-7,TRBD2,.,CASSQGAGGPYEQYF,TGCGCCAGCAGCCAAGGGGCGGGGGGCCCCTACGAGCAGTACTTC
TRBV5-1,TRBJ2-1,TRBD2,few,CASREWGGGIYNEQFF,TGCGCCAGCAGGGAATGGGGCGGGGGAATCTACAATGAGCAGTTCTTC
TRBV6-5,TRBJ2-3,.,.,CASSYSIQGGGTDTQYF,TGTGCCAGCAGTTACTCGATTCAAGGAGGAGGCACAGATACGCAGTATTTT
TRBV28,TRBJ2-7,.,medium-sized,CASSIEGGGYEQYF,TGTGCCAGCAGTATTGAGGGGGGAGGCTACGAGCAGTACTTC
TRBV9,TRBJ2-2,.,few,CASSASGTAGTGELFF,TGTGCCAGCAGCGCTTCCGGGACCGCGGGAACCGGGGAGCTGTTTTTT
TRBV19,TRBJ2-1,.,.,CASNERGSYNEQFF,TGTGCCAGTAATGAAAGGGGCTCCTACAATGAGCAGTTCTTC
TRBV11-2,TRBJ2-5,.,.,CASSLRVGETQYF,TGTGCCAGCAGCTTGAGGGTTGGGGAGACCCAGTACTTC
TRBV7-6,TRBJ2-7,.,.,CASSRNRQGGFYEQYF,TGTGCCAGCAGCCGAAATCGACAGGGAGGTTTCTACGAGCAGTACTTC
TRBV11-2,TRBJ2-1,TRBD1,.,CASSGTGAYNEQFF,TGTGCCAGCAGCGGGACAGGGGCCTACAATGAGCAGTTCTTC
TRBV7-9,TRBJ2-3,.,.,CASSLAGADPRDTQYF,TGTGCCAGCAGCTTAGCCGGGGCGGACCCCAGGGATACGCAGTATTTT
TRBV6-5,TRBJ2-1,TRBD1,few,CASSYLDRGQSSYNEQFF,TGTGCCAGCAGTTACCTGGACAGGGGGCAGAGCTCCTACAATGAGCAGTTCTTC
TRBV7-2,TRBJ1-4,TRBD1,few,CASSDNRGSTNEKLFF,TGTGCCAGCAGCGACAACAGGGGTTCAACTAATGAAAAACTGTTTTTT
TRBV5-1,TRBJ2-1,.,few,CASSPGGADNEQFF,TGCGCCAGCAGCCCCGGGGGCGCCGACAATGAGCAGTTCTTC